These 19 T cell receptor beta chains originate from one sample sequenced in a study of molecular identifiers for immune sequencing clone quantification. One entry per CDR3 protein results from TCRdb running MiXCR on the PCR reads. Among about 510,000 distinct CDR3 sequences listed, roughly 25% were seen once. Sequencing was carried out using naive CD8+ T cells from blood, with Jurkat cell RNA spiked in. Noted subset: FACS-sorted CD8+CD4-CCR7+CD45RA+ naive T cells. These receptors all stem from a human donor in good health. Some libraries in this study had Jurkat cell RNA spiked in.

This chain joins TRBV11-2 and TRBJ2-1, with 10 bases lining up with TRBD2. The CDR3 is 16 residues long. After removal of 2 bases from V and 9 bases from J, the junction contained 10 bases not matched to a gene. CDR1 is SGHAT, CDR2 FQNNGV, per germline. CDR3 loop: CASSLTAGGSNAEQFF. The CDR3 DNA sequence: TGTGCCAGCAGCTTAACAGCGGGGGGGTCGAACGCTGAGCAGTTCTTC.

This clonotype appeared once. A much larger clone lies a single base off, so this may be a read error. V gene TRBV6-2 or TRBV6-3 combines with J gene TRBJ2-3, with D possibly TRBD1 on 5 matching bases. Per the germline V gene, CDR1 is MNHEY and CDR2 is SVGEGT. V lost 2 bases, J lost 4 bases, and 13 bases lay in between. This CDR3 region has 15 residues. The CDR3 DNA sequence: TGTGCCAGCAGTTACGTCTCCAGGGCTCCAGATACGCAGTATTTT. Protein product: CASSYVSRAPDTQYF.

With respect to this clonotype: Sequence at one end of the junction differs from germline and may be a read error. V gene TRBV7-2 combines with J gene TRBJ1-2, with D possibly TRBD1 on 5 matching bases. This CDR3 has 15 residues. In germline, CDR1 is SGHTA, CDR2 FQGNSA. The CDR3 region is CARSSTATTARGYTF. The CDR3 bases are TGTGCCCGCAGCTCCACAGCCACGACAGCGCGGGGCTACACCTTC. Looking up the rest from reference TRBV7-2 and TRBJ1-2 gives the full variable domain: GAGVSQSPSNKVTEKGKDVELRCDPISGHTALYWYRQSLGQGLEFLIYFQGNSAPDKSGLPSDRFSAERTGGSVSTLTIQRTQQEDSAVYLCARSSTATTARGYTFGSGTRLTVV.

For this clonotype: Since a much larger clone is just one base distant, this may be a read error. This chain links TRBV25-1 with TRBJ1-1; D is possibly TRBD1 (6 bases). Germline lookup yields CDR1 MGHDK and CDR2 SYGVNS. This CDR3 comprises 14 residues. CDR3 sequence (DNA): TGTGCCAGCAGTGGGGACAACATGAACACTGGAGCTTTCTTT. Protein product: CASSGDNMNTGAFF.

This rearrangement joins TRBV4-2 to TRBJ2-3, with D hard to call. CDR3 length: 14 amino acids. V dropped 6 bases and J dropped 4 bases, with 14 bases sitting between them. Germline CDR1 reads LGHNA; CDR2 reads YNFKEQ. CDR3 sequence: CASRQFVGPDTQYF. The CDR3 coding sequence is TGTGCCAGCAGACAGTTCGTGGGCCCAGATACGCAGTATTTT.

Regarding this clonotype: A read error is likely, as this CDR3 ends without the conserved phenylalanine or tryptophan. The chain carries TRBV9 and TRBJ1-1, with D perhaps TRBD1 (6 bases). Germline values: CDR1 SGDLS, CDR2 YYNGEE. Deletions cut 6 bases from V and 2 bases from J, with 14 bases between. The CDR3 has 14 amino acids. The CDR3 protein is CASTELDSNTEAFY. For the CDR3, the DNA is TGTGCCAGCACTGAATTGGACAGTAACACTGAAGCTTTCTAT.

The chain employs TRBV19 and TRBJ1-1, with 7 bases lining up with TRBD1. The germline V gene has CDR1 LNHDA and CDR2 SQIVND (reference sequence). Trimming at V came to 4 bases and at J to 4 bases, leaving 3 bases not matched to a gene. The CDR3 is 13 amino acids. The CDR3 here is CASSKTGVTEAFF. The CDR3 nucleotides read TGTGCCAGTAGTAAAACAGGGGTCACTGAAGCTTTCTTT.

In regard to this clonotype: The CDR3 does not end in the conserved phenylalanine or tryptophan, so this is likely a read error. This chain links TRBV7-3 with TRBJ2-2; D remains unclear. The CDR3 totals 15 residues. Trimming cost V 1 base and J 6 bases, with 12 bases left between them. Germline values: CDR1 SGHTA, CDR2 FQGTGA. Here the CDR3 reads CASSLNVGGSGELFL. The CDR3, as DNA: TGTGCCAGCAGCTTAAATGTTGGCGGCTCCGGGGAGCTGTTTCTT.

This clonotype was detected many times. This sequence joins TRBV4-2 and TRBJ2-3; D is possibly TRBD2 (6 bases). The CDR3 has 13 amino acids. The V and J ends lost 5 bases and 4 bases respectively, with 10 bases between them. Germline-derived CDR1 and CDR2 are LGHNA and YNFKEQ. The CDR3 nucleotides are TGTGCCAGCAGCTCCCGACTAGCAGATACGCAGTATTTT. It is translated as CASSSRLADTQYF.

Notes on this clonotype: A much larger clone sits a single nucleotide away, making a read error possible. The gene calls are TRBV20-1 and TRBJ1-6; 7 bases match TRBD1. The CDR3 extends over 17 amino acids. Germline CDR1 and CDR2: DFQATT and SNEGSKA (reference sequence). The CDR3 DNA sequence: TGCAGTGCTAGAGATCATCCCGACAGGGTCCCTGATTCACACCTCCACTTT. It yields the protein CSARDHPDRVPDSHLHF.

This clonotype has a count of ten or more. V and J are TRBV6-5 and TRBJ1-1, with 7 bases identical to TRBD1. The trim removed 6 bases at V and 2 bases at J, leaving 6 bases unmatched. The CDR3 totals 14 residues. CDR1 MNHEY and CDR2 SVGAGI come from the germline V gene. The CDR3 nucleotides read TGTGCCAGCAGCGTAGGACAGGTTAACACTGAAGCTTTCTTT. It specifies CASSVGQVNTEAFF.

The chain joins TRBV6-5 to TRBJ1-1; D is undetermined. Germline V gives CDR1 MNHEY, CDR2 SVGAGI. V was clipped by 0 bases and J by 8 bases, with 7 bases between them. The CDR3 consists of 12 residues. CDR3 in DNA: TGTGCCAGCAGTTACTCGTTGGGAGAAGCTTTCTTT. This codes for CASSYSLGEAFF.

The sample holds many counts of this clonotype. This chain links TRBV2 with TRBJ1-5; 7 positions agree with TRBD1. With 5 bases clipped from V and 2 bases from J, the junction kept 3 bases outside the gene matches. The CDR3 spans 14 residues. CDR1 is SNHLY, CDR2 FYNNEI, per germline. This CDR3 is CASSHRGGNQPQHF. CDR3 sequence (DNA): TGTGCCAGCAGTCACAGGGGTGGCAATCAGCCCCAGCATTTT.

The gene calls are TRBV9 and TRBJ2-7; D gene unclear. V lost 4 bases and J 5 bases, leaving 19 bases between the germline ends. The germline V gene has CDR1 SGDLS and CDR2 YYNGEE. The CDR3 runs to 15 residues. The chain's CDR3 is CASSFWASDLHEQYF. The CDR3, as DNA: TGTGCCAGCAGCTTCTGGGCTTCCGACCTCCACGAGCAGTACTTC.

This clonotype was recorded many times. The chain's CDR3 is CAWRGAAGHEQYF. CDR3 bases: TGTGCCTGGAGGGGTGCCGCGGGCCACGAGCAGTACTTC. The V call is TRBV30, the J call TRBJ2-7; tentatively, D is TRBD2 (5 bases). The CDR3 has 13 residues. Germline V gene lookup returns CDR1 GTSNPN and CDR2 SVGIG (reference sequence). The V end lost 3 bases, the J end lost 5 bases, and 14 bases lay between the germline ends.

This chain links TRBV6-4 with TRBJ1-1; possible D gene TRBD1, 6 bases. This CDR3 region has 14 residues. V was pared by 3 bases and J by 4 bases, with 12 bases between. Germline assignment: CDR1 MRHNA and CDR2 SNTAGT. In DNA, the CDR3 is TGTGCCAGCAGTGATACAGGGAGGAGCACTGAAGCTTTCTTT. This encodes CASSDTGRSTEAFF.

V and J are TRBV9 and TRBJ2-2; perhaps TRBD2 as D (5 bases). Germline-derived CDR1 and CDR2 are SGDLS and YYNGEE. The CDR3 is made up of 16 amino acids. The V gene lost 2 bases and the J gene lost 6 bases, with 17 bases spanning the gap. The CDR3 DNA follows: TGTGCCAGCAGCGTCCCCCGCTTCCCCGGGGCCGGGGAGCTGTTTTTT. Amino acid sequence: CASSVPRFPGAGELFF. Based on the CDR3 plus reference TRBV9 and TRBJ2-2, the full variable domain is DSGVTQTPKHLITATGQRVTLRCSPRSGDLSVYWYQQSLDQGLQFLIQYYNGEERAKGNILERFSAQQFPDLHSELNLSSLELGDSALYFCASSVPRFPGAGELFFGEGSRLTVL.

The sample holds many counts of this clonotype. This chain joins TRBV11-2 and TRBJ2-1; no definite D call. Germline CDR1 and CDR2: SGHAT and FQNNGV. The V and J ends lost 8 bases and 10 bases respectively, with 15 bases between them. The CDR3 has 12 amino acids. The CDR3 loop is CASAGQGEEQFF. The DNA of the CDR3 is TGTGCCAGCGCCGGTCAAGGAGAAGAGCAGTTCTTC. Full variable domain (rest looked up from reference TRBV11-2 and TRBJ2-1): EAGVAQSPRYKIIEKRQSVAFWCNPISGHATLYWYQQILGQGPKLLIQFQNNGVVDDSQLPKDRFSAERLKGVDSTLKIQPAKLEDSAVYLCASAGQGEEQFFGPGTRLTVL.

This clonotype was observed at least ten times. The DNA for the CDR3 is TGTGCCAGCAGTGATTGGTACGAGCAGTACTTC. The encoded protein is CASSDWYEQYF. The gene calls are TRBV2 and TRBJ2-7, with D unresolved. V lost 3 bases, J lost 4 bases, and 4 bases lay in between. Germline lookup yields CDR1 SNHLY and CDR2 FYNNEI. The CDR3 contains 11 residues.